These 28 T cell receptor beta chains originate from one sample sequenced in a study of blood T cell repertoires in COVID-19. Sequenced by immunoSEQ multiplex PCR; TCRdb stores in-frame clones only, minus some. The data show over 200,000 clones, around 85% seen once. The sequenced material came from peripheral blood. The receptors were gathered from a woman of 80 years or more with acute or convalescent COVID-19.

The chain links TRBV24-1 to TRBJ1-5, with 7 bases that match TRBD1. CDR1 is KGHDR and CDR2 is SFDVKD in the germline V gene. The CDR3 is 15 residues long. With 4 bases clipped from V and 3 bases from J, the junction kept 5 bases outside the gene matches. CDR3: CATSDTGTVNQPQHF. CDR3 in DNA: TGTGCCACCAGTGACACCGGGACAGTCAATCAGCCCCAGCATTTT.

The V and J genes are TRBV14 and TRBJ2-1, with TRBD1 matching over 9 bases. With V trimmed by 10 bases and J by 4 bases, 8 bases remained unmatched. Germline CDR1 is SGHDN and CDR2 is FVKESK. The CDR3 consists of 14 residues. The DNA for the CDR3 is TGTGCCACCGGCTACAGGGGGCCTTACAATGAGCAGTTCTTC. This translates into CATGYRGPYNEQFF.

V usage is TRBV6-5 and J usage is TRBJ2-7; D may be TRBD1 (5 bases). Germline V gene sequence: CDR1 MNHEY, CDR2 SVGAGI. The CDR3 is 15 amino acids. Trimming left V 2 bases short and J 2 bases short, with 13 bases between. As DNA, the CDR3 is TGTGCCAGCAGTTACAAGTCGACAGAAACCTACGAGCAGTACTTC. Translating gives CASSYKSTETYEQYF.

The chain employs TRBV3-1 (or the pseudogene TRBV3-2) and TRBJ2-1; 12 bases line up with TRBD2. The ends lost 4 bases at V and 0 bases at J; junction bases unmatched: 4. The length of the CDR3 is 17 residues. The germline gives CDR1 LGHDT, CDR2 YNNKEL (reference sequence). CDR3 sequence: CASSRWTSGASYNEQFF. CDR3 DNA: TGTGCCAGCAGCCGATGGACTAGCGGGGCCTCCTACAATGAGCAGTTCTTC.

The chain has TRBV7-9 and TRBJ2-3, with D tentatively TRBD2 (6 bases). CDR1 SEHNR and CDR2 FQNEAQ come from the germline V gene (reference sequence). Trimming pared 1 base from V and 2 bases from J, leaving 13 bases between. The CDR3 sequence is 16 residues long. CDR3 protein: CASSLGRRGHTDTQYF. In nucleotides, the CDR3 is TGTGCCAGCAGCTTAGGAAGGCGGGGCCACACAGATACGCAGTATTTT.

The chain joins TRBV12-3 or TRBV12-4 to TRBJ1-2, with unresolved D. The CDR3 is 11 amino acids. The germline V and J ends were trimmed by 5 bases and 10 bases, with 11 bases remaining between them. CDR3 sequence (DNA): TGTGCCAGCAGTCCGCAGATATCCTACACCTTC. It translates to CASSPQISYTF.

This chain joins TRBV18 and TRBJ2-1, with 14 bases matching TRBD2. Trimming at V came to 6 bases and at J to 6 bases, leaving 7 bases not matched to a gene. CDR1 and CDR2 from the germline V gene are KGHSH and LQKENI. The CDR3 covers 16 residues. CDR3 residues: CASSQPGTSGGNEQFF. The CDR3 coding sequence is TGTGCCAGCTCTCAACCAGGGACTAGCGGGGGCAATGAGCAGTTCTTC.

This chain uses TRBV5-1 with TRBJ1-1; D unclear. Germline V gives CDR1 SGHRS, CDR2 YFSETQ. V lost 3 bases, J lost 1 base, and 13 bases lay in between. The CDR3 consists of 15 residues. The CDR3 sequence: CASSSELRSNTEAFF. The CDR3 bases are TGCGCCAGCAGCTCCGAGTTGAGATCGAACACTGAAGCTTTCTTT.

The rearrangement joins TRBV6-5 to TRBJ1-1; the match to TRBD1 covers 7 bases. CDR1 is MNHEY and CDR2 is SVGAGI in the germline V gene. This CDR3 has 16 amino acids. The V segment lost 4 bases and the J segment 5 bases; nucleotides outside the gene matches: 13. In DNA form, the CDR3 reads TGTGCCAGCAGTTGGGACAGCGGAAGTGGAACAACTGAAGCTTTCTTT. Translating it yields CASSWDSGSGTTEAFF.

The V and J genes are TRBV20-1 and TRBJ2-7, with TRBD1 matching 8 bases. V shed 3 bases and J 5 bases; nucleotides not matched to a gene: 3. Germline CDR1 and CDR2: DFQATT and SNEGSKA (reference sequence). The CDR3 sequence is 12 residues long. As DNA, the CDR3 is TGCAGTGCTAGTGGGACAGGAGACGAGCAGTACTTC. Protein product: CSASGTGDEQYF.

This rearrangement joins TRBV3-1 (or the pseudogene TRBV3-2) to TRBJ1-1; D is possibly TRBD1 (5 bases). V was trimmed by 6 bases and J by 4 bases, leaving 9 bases between them. Germline CDR1 is LGHDT and CDR2 is YNNKEL (reference sequence). This CDR3 contains 12 residues. CDR3 loop: CASRSGSTEAFF. In nucleotides, the CDR3 is TGTGCCAGCAGGTCAGGGTCCACTGAAGCTTTCTTT.

The sample holds a few counts of this clone. The V gene is TRBV5-5, the J gene TRBJ2-3; D not certain. This CDR3 comprises 13 residues. The V end lost 4 bases, the J end lost 5 bases, and 11 bases lay between the germline ends. Per the germline V gene, CDR1 is SGHKS and CDR2 is YYEKEE (reference sequence). The DNA for the CDR3 is TGTGCCAGCAGCCTGGTTGGAGTAGATACGCAGTATTTT. Its protein is CASSLVGVDTQYF. The whole variable domain, remainder taken from reference TRBV5-5 and TRBJ2-3, is DAGVTQSPTHLIKTRGQQVTLRCSPISGHKSVSWYQQVLGQGPQFIFQYYEKEERGRGNFPDRFSARQFPNYSSELNVNALLLGDSALYLCASSLVGVDTQYFGPGTRLTVL.

This clone was found once. The gene calls are TRBV28 and TRBJ1-6; no clear D. Trimming removed 10 bases from V and 7 bases from J, with 20 bases in between. Germline V CDR1 and CDR2: MDHEN, SYDVKM. The CDR3 is made up of 15 amino acids. CDR3 bases: TGTGCCACCCTAAGGTCCCCGTTGAGGAATTCACCCCTCCACTTT. This codes for CATLRSPLRNSPLHF.

The V call is TRBV6-5, the J call TRBJ2-1, with a tentative D call TRBD1 (5 bases). The CDR3 contains 11 residues. V was pared by 7 bases and J by 4 bases, with 5 bases between. Germline V gene data show CDR1 as MNHEY and CDR2 as SVGAGI. The CDR3 here is CASKGYNEQFF. For the CDR3, the DNA is TGTGCCAGCAAGGGGTACAATGAGCAGTTCTTC.

The V and J genes are TRBV6-5 and TRBJ2-3; 14 bases agree with TRBD2. The length of the CDR3 is 15 residues. The V segment lost 5 bases and the J segment 5 bases; nucleotides outside the gene matches: 3. Germline V gene data show CDR1 as MNHEY and CDR2 as SVGAGI. The CDR3 sequence is CASSPGLAGVDTQYF. CDR3 DNA sequence: TGTGCCAGCAGTCCGGGACTAGCGGGAGTAGATACGCAGTATTTT.

The rearrangement links TRBV3-1 (or the pseudogene TRBV3-2) to TRBJ2-3; 12 nucleotides match TRBD2. The CDR3 is made up of 18 amino acids. Looked up from germline, CDR1 is LGHDT and CDR2 is YNNKEL (reference sequence). The J segment lost 5 bases and the V segment lost 0 bases, leaving 9 bases of the junction unmatched. The CDR3 region has the DNA TGTGCCAGCAGCCAAGATTCCCACGGACTAGCGGGGAGAGATACGCAGTATTTT. Translated, it gives CASSQDSHGLAGRDTQYF.

The V gene is TRBV6-1, the J gene TRBJ1-1; the D gene is possibly TRBD1 (5 bases). The CDR3 loop spans 13 amino acids. Germline V gives CDR1 MNHNS, CDR2 SASEGT. Trimming took 3 bases from V and 10 from J, leaving 15 bases between them. The DNA for the CDR3 is TGTGCCAGCAGTGATCGGGGGAGGGAATCAGCTTTCTTT. It translates to CASSDRGRESAFF.

The table lists this clone with a count of one. J is TRBJ1-4 and V is TRBV4-1; tentatively, D is TRBD1 (6 bases). Germline V lookup: CDR1 MGHRA, CDR2 YSYEKL. The CDR3 is 18 residues long. Deletions cut 2 bases from V and 3 bases from J, with 19 bases between. CDR3 loop: CASSQFQGRSPSNEKLFF. The CDR3 coding sequence is TGCGCCAGCAGCCAATTCCAGGGGCGCTCTCCCTCTAATGAAAAACTGTTTTTT.

Written as DNA, the CDR3 is TGTGCCAGCAGTGAATCGCGCAGGGCCTATGGCTACACCTTC. The encoded protein is CASSESRRAYGYTF. The rearrangement joins TRBV2 to TRBJ1-2; a possible D gene is TRBD1 (5 bases). The CDR3 runs 14 residues. The germline CDR1 and CDR2 sequences are SNHLY and FYNNEI. With 2 bases removed from V and 4 bases from J, the gap between germline ends came to 11 bases.

This rearrangement joins TRBV11-2 to TRBJ1-6, with no clear D. V was trimmed by 1 base and J by 5 bases, leaving 6 bases between them. The CDR3 consists of 14 residues. Germline loops: CDR1 SGHAT, CDR2 FQNNGV. The CDR3 bases are TGTGCCAGCAGCTTAGCACAGCATAATTCACCCCTCCACTTT. Translation gives CASSLAQHNSPLHF.

The chain uses TRBV5-6 and TRBJ1-3; TRBD1 agrees at 7 bases. V lost 0 bases and J lost 2; bases outside the gene matches: 8. The CDR3 length is 17 residues. CDR1 SGHDT and CDR2 YYEEEE come from the germline V gene. The chain's CDR3 is CASSLGRGRGTGNTIYF. The CDR3 DNA sequence: TGTGCCAGCAGCTTGGGTAGGGGGCGAGGGACTGGAAACACCATATATTTT.

V is TRBV7-2 and J is TRBJ2-3; 9 bases line up with TRBD2. Germline V gene data show CDR1 as SGHTA and CDR2 as FQGNSA. This CDR3 spans 15 amino acids. The junction had 4 bases not matched to a gene; V was cut back by 2 bases and J by 4 bases. The CDR3 DNA follows: TGTGCCAGCAGCTTAAAGGGCGGGGGGGCAGATACGCAGTATTTT. It yields the protein CASSLKGGGADTQYF.

This rearrangement joins TRBV11-2 to TRBJ1-5, with D hard to call. V gave up 0 bases and J gave up 4 bases, with 7 bases separating them. The CDR3 is 14 amino acids. CDR1 and CDR2 (germline): SGHAT, FQNNGV. CDR3 in amino acids: CASSLDSPNQPQHF. CDR3 DNA sequence: TGTGCCAGCAGCTTAGATAGCCCGAATCAGCCCCAGCATTTT.

The genes are TRBV25-1 and TRBJ2-7; D unclear. The ends were cut back, 0 bases at V and 5 bases at J, with 5 bases in the middle. The CDR3 contains 12 residues. Germline V gene lookup returns CDR1 MGHDK and CDR2 SYGVNS. CDR3 nucleotide sequence: TGTGCCAGCAGTGAATATATCCACGAGCAGTACTTC. Protein sequence: CASSEYIHEQYF.

The rearrangement links TRBV3-1 (or the pseudogene TRBV3-2) to TRBJ2-7; D unclear. The CDR3 runs 14 residues. V dropped 1 base and J dropped 4 bases, with 11 bases sitting between them. CDR1 and CDR2 (germline): LGHDT, YNNKEL (reference sequence). CDR3 amino acids: CASSQGLVAYEQYF. The CDR3 DNA reads TGTGCCAGCAGCCAAGGTTTGGTAGCTTACGAGCAGTACTTC.

V is TRBV3-1 (or the pseudogene TRBV3-2) and J is TRBJ1-1, with D possibly being TRBD1 (5 bases). CDR1 is LGHDT and CDR2 is YNNKEL in the germline V gene (reference sequence). The CDR3 extends over 12 amino acids. V lost 2 bases and J 6 bases, leaving 7 bases between the germline ends. CDR3 DNA: TGTGCCAGCAGCCAACGGGGGGCTGAAGCTTTCTTT. It translates to CASSQRGAEAFF.

The chain links TRBV7-2 to TRBJ1-3; TRBD1 agrees at 7 bases. V lost 5 bases and J lost 2; bases outside the gene matches: 9. CDR1 SGHTA and CDR2 FQGNSA come from the germline V gene. The CDR3 sequence is 16 residues long. The CDR3 here is CASSMTTGVPGNTIYF. CDR3 DNA: TGTGCCAGCAGCATGACAACAGGGGTCCCTGGAAACACCATATATTTT.

There are a few counts of this clone. The V and J genes are TRBV4-1 and TRBJ1-6; a weak D match, TRBD1 (6 bases). Germline V gives CDR1 MGHRA, CDR2 YSYEKL. This CDR3 spans 15 amino acids. The V and J ends lost 8 bases and 5 bases respectively, with 16 bases between them. CDR3 bases: TGCGCCAGCCTTTCGGACAGACTCAATAATTCACCCCTCCACTTT. Translating gives CASLSDRLNNSPLHF.